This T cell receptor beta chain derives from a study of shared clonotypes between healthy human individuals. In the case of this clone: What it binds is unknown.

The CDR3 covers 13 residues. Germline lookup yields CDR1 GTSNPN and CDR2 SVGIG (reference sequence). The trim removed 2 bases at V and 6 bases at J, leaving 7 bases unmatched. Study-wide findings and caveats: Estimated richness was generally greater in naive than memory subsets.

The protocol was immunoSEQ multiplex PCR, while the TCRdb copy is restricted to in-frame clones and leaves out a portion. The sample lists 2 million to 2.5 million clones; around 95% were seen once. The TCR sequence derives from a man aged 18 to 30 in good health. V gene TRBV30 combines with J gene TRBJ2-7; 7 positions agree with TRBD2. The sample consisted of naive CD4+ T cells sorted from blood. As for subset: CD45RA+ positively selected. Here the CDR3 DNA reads TGTGCCTGGAGTCGCGGGAGTAGCTCCGAGCAGTACTTC. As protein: CAWSRGSSSEQYF.